A single sample is the source of the 5 T cell receptor beta chains below, sequenced in a study of blood T cell repertoires in COVID-19 (dated by TCRdb to 2020 to 2022). Libraries were made using the immunoSEQ multiplex PCR assay. In its TCRdb copy, this immuneACCESS table keeps in-frame sequences only and misses some clones. Where compared with another copy, unresolved V genes explain less than half of these, and the others have no known cause. The sample table records 250,000 to 300,000 clones; roughly 91% of these occur just once. Jointly, the top ten make up less than 3.5% of the sample. The sequencing input was PBMCs or T cells enriched from blood (not recorded which). These receptor sequences come from a woman aged 45-65 years who had been exposed to COVID-19.

The sample holds one count of this clone. The rearrangement uses TRBV7-2 and TRBJ1-3; TRBD1 matches 10 bases. This CDR3 spans 18 amino acids. Germline values: CDR1 SGHTA, CDR2 FQGNSA. V was clipped by 1 base and J by 4 bases; unmatched bases: 10. The CDR3 DNA is TGTGCCAGCAGCTTAGAGAGAGGGACAGGGGCGGACGGAAACACCATATATTTT. Its protein is CASSLERGTGADGNTIYF.

The chain employs TRBV29-1 and TRBJ1-4; 12 bases are shared with TRBD1. V was pared by 6 bases and J by 7 bases, with 3 bases of the junction left unmatched. The germline V gene has CDR1 SQVTM and CDR2 ANQGSEA. The CDR3 consists of 13 residues. CDR3 nucleotide sequence: TGCAGCGTGGGGACAGGGGGCACTGAAAAACTGTTTTTT. It codes for CSVGTGGTEKLFF.

This clone was counted once. The chain carries TRBV7-2 and TRBJ1-6; tentative D call: TRBD1 (5 bases). V was cut by 5 bases and J by 8 bases, with 16 bases left in between. The length of the CDR3 is 15 residues. Germline V gene data show CDR1 as SGHTA and CDR2 as FQGNSA. CDR3 sequence: CASSPRGIVYSPLHF. The CDR3 DNA sequence: TGTGCCAGCAGCCCTCGGGGGATAGTCTATTCACCCCTCCACTTT.

The V call is TRBV4-1, the J call TRBJ2-7; TRBD1 is a possible D gene (6 bases). The V end was cut by 3 bases, the J end by 7 bases, with 10 bases between. The CDR3 has 12 amino acids. Germline CDR1 MGHRA, CDR2 YSYEKL. DNA for the CDR3: TGCGCCAGCAGCCACAGGGGTGGGGAGCAGTACTTC. It translates to CASSHRGGEQYF.

The chain is built from TRBV14 and TRBJ2-7, with 7 bases fitting TRBD1. The CDR3 has 14 residues. After removal of 4 bases from V and 0 bases from J, the junction contained 3 bases not matched to a gene. Germline CDR1 SGHDN, CDR2 FVKESK. For the CDR3, the DNA is TGTGCCAGCAGCCTGGGACAGCCCTCCTACGAGCAGTACTTC. Translation gives CASSLGQPSYEQYF.